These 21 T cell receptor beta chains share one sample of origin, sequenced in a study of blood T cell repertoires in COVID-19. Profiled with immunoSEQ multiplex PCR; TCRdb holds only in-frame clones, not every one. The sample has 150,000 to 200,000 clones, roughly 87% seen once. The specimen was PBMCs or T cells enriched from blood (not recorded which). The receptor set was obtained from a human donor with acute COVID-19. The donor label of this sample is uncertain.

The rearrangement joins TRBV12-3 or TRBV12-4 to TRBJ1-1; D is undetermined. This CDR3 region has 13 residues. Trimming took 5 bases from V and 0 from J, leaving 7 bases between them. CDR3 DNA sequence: TGTGCCAGCAGTCGGGTACTGAACACTGAAGCTTTCTTT. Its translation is CASSRVLNTEAFF.

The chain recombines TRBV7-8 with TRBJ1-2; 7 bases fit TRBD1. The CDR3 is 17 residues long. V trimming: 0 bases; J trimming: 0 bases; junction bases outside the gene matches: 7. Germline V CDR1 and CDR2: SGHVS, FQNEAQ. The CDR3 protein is CASSLARGVEANYGYTF. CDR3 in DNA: TGTGCCAGCAGCTTAGCCAGGGGGGTAGAAGCTAACTATGGCTACACCTTC.

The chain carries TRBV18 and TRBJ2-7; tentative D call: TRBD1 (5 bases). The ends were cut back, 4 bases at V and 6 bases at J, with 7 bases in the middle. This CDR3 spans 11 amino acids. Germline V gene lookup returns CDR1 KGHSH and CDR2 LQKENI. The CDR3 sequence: CASSLGVEQYF. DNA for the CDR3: TGTGCCAGCTCACTAGGGGTCGAGCAGTACTTC. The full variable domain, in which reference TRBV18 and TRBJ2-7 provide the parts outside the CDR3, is NAGVMQNPRHLVRRRGQEARLRCSPMKGHSHVYWYRQLPEEGLKFMVYLQKENIIDESGMPKERFSAEFPKEGPSILRIQQVVRGDSAAYFCASSLGVEQYFGPGTRLTVT.

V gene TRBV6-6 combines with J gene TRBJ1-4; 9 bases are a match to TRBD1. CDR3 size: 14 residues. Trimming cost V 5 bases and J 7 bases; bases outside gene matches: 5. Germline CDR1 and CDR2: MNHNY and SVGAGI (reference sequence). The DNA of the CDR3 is TGTGCCAGCAGTCAAGACAGGGGGGCTGAAAAACTGTTTTTT. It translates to CASSQDRGAEKLFF.

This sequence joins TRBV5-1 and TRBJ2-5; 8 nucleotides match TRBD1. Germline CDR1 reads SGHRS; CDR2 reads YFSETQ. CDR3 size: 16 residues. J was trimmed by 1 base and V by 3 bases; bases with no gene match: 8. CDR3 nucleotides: TGCGCCAGCAGCTCCGGACAGGGCACGATCCAAGAGACCCAGTACTTC. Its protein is CASSSGQGTIQETQYF.

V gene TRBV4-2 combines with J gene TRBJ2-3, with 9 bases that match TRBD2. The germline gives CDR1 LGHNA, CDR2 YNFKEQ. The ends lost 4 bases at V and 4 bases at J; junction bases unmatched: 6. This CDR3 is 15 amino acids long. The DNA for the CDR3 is TGTGCCAGCAGCCCAAGCGGGGGGTTGCCAGATACGCAGTATTTT. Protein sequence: CASSPSGGLPDTQYF.

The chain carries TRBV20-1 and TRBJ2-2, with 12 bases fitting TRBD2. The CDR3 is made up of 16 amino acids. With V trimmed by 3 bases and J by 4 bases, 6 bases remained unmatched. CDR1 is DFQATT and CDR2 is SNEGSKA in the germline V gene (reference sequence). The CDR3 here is CSASPGLAGFTGELFF. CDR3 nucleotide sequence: TGCAGTGCTAGTCCTGGACTAGCGGGGTTCACCGGGGAGCTGTTTTTT.

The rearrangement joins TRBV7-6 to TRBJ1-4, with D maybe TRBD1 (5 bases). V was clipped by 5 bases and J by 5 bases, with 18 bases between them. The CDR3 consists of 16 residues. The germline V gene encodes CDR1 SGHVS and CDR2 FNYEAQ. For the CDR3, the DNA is TGTGCCAGCAGCCCCGGCAGGAGGGGAGGGAATGAAAAACTGTTTTTT. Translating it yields CASSPGRRGGNEKLFF.

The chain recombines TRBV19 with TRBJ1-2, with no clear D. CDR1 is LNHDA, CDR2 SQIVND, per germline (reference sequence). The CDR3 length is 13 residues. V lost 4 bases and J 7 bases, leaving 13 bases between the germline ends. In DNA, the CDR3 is TGTGCCAGTAGTAGGGAGGGTTTGCGTGGCTACACCTTC. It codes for CASSREGLRGYTF.

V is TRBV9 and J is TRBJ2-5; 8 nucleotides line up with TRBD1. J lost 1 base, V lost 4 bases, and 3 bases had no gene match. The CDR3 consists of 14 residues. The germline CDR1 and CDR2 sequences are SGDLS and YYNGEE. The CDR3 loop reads CASSPGQAQETQYF. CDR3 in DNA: TGTGCCAGCAGCCCGGGACAGGCCCAAGAGACCCAGTACTTC.

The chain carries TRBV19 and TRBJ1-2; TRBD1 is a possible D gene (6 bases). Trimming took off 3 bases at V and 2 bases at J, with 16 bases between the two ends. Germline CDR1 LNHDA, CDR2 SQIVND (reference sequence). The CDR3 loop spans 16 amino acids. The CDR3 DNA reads TGTGCCAGTAGTATTTGGGGACACAACCAAAACTATGGCTACACCTTC. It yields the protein CASSIWGHNQNYGYTF.

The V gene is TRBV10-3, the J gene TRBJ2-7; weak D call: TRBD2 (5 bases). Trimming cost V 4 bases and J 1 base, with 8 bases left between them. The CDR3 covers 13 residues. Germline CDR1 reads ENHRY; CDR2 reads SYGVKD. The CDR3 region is CAISAGGSYEQYF. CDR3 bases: TGTGCCATCAGTGCCGGAGGTTCCTACGAGCAGTACTTC.

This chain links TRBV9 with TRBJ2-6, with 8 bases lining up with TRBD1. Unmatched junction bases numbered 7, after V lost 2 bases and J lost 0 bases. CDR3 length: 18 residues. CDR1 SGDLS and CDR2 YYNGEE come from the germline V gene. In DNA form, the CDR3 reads TGTGCCAGCAGCGTGGCGGGACAGGCGATCTCTGGGGCCAACGTCCTGACTTTC. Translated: CASSVAGQAISGANVLTF.

The CDR3: CASSPPGTGAQANYGYTF. In nucleotides, the CDR3 is TGTGCCAGCTCACCACCGGGGACAGGGGCCCAAGCTAACTATGGCTACACCTTC. V and J are TRBV18 and TRBJ1-2, with 10 bases that match TRBD1. Trimming removed 0 bases from V and 0 bases from J; junction bases left unmatched: 7. Per the germline V gene, CDR1 is KGHSH and CDR2 is LQKENI. The CDR3 loop spans 18 amino acids.

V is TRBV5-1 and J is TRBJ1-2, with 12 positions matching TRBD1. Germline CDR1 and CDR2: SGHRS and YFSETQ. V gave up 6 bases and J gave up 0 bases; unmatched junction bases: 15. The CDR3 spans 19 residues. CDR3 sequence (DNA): TGCGCCAGCACCGCACCTGGTGGGACAGGGGGCGAATCTAACTATGGCTACACCTTC. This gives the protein CASTAPGGTGGESNYGYTF.

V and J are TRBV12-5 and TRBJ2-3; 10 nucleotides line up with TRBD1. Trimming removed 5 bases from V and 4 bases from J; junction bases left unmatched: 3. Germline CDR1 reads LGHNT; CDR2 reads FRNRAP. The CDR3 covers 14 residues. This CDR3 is CASGLGQGADTQYF. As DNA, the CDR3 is TGTGCTAGTGGTCTCGGACAGGGGGCAGATACGCAGTATTTT.

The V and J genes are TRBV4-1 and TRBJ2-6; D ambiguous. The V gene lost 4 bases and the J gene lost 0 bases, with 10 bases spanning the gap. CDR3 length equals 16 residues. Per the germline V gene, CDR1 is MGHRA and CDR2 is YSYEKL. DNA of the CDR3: TGCGCCAGCAGCCTCGAATCAGGCTCTGGGGCCAACGTCCTGACTTTC. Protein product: CASSLESGSGANVLTF.

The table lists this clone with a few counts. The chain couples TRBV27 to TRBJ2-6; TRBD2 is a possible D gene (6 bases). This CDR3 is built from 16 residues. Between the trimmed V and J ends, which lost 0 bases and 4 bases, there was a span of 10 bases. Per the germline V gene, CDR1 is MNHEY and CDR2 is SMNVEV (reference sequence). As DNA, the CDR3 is TGTGCCAGCAGTTTATCTTTCGGGGGAGGGGCCAACGTCCTGACTTTC. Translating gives CASSLSFGGGANVLTF.

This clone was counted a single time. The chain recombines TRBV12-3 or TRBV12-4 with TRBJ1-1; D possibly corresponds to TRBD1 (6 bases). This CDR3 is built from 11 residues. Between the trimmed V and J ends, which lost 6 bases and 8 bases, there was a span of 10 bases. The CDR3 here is CASRYREEAFF. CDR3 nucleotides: TGTGCCAGCAGATACAGGGAGGAAGCTTTCTTT.

The DNA for the CDR3 is TGTGCCAGCAGCAGGCCCCCCCTAGCCCCAGGGCAGTACTTC. It specifies CASSRPPLAPGQYF. The genes are TRBV7-8 and TRBJ2-7; D might be TRBD2 (5 bases). Germline V gene data show CDR1 as SGHVS and CDR2 as FQNEAQ. CDR3 size: 14 residues. V was clipped by 5 bases and J by 9 bases, with 20 bases between them.

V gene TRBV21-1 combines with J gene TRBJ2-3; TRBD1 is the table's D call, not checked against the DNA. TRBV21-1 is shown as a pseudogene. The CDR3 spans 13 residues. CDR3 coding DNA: TGTGCCAGCAGCACCCAGGGGGTTGTAAAGCAGTATTTT. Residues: CASSTQGVVKQYF.